The source of this TCR beta chain is a study of blood T cell repertoires in COVID-19. Study-level information: Sites across the United States, Italy and Spain contributed samples from acute and convalescent COVID-19. The analysed material was cDNA or gDNA that came from T cells, B-cell-depleted T cells, or PBMCs.

This clone has just one count. Authors' methods: Reference gene primer amplification gave estimated nucleated cell counts. The assay was immunoSEQ multiplex PCR, and TCRdb's table has in-frame clones only and misses some. The V and J calls and clone size are taken from that table; D and trimming were inferred from the DNA. The sample shows about 120,000 clones, 87% of them seen only once. CDR1 and CDR2 from the germline V gene are MGHRA and YSYEKL. This CDR3 region has 18 residues. The V segment lost 2 bases and the J segment 1 base; nucleotides outside the gene matches: 4. The origin of this receptor is a woman in her 70s with acute or convalescent COVID-19. The chain uses TRBV4-1 and TRBJ2-2; 13 bases match TRBD2. Sequencing used peripheral blood. This CDR3 reads CASSQRTSGGLNTGELFF. DNA of the CDR3: TGCGCCAGCAGCCAACGGACTAGCGGGGGCCTGAACACCGGGGAGCTGTTTTTT.